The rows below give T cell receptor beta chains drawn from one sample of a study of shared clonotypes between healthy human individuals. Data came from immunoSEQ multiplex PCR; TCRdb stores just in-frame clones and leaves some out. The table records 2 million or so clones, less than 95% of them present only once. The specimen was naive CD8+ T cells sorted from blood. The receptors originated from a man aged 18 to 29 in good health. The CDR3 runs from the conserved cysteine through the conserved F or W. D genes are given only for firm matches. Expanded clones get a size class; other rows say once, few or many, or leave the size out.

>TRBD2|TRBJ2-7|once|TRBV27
CASSGEGWEQYF
TGTGCCAGCAGTGGGGAGGGCTGGGAGCAGTACTTC
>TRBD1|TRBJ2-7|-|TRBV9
CASSVAGQAYEQYF
TGTGCCAGCAGCGTAGCCGGACAGGCCTACGAGCAGTACTTC
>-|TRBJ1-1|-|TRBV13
CASNDGMNTEAFF
TGTGCCAGCAACGATGGGATGAACACTGAAGCTTTCTTT
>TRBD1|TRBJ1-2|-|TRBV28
CASSLTGGNYGYTF
TGTGCCAGCAGTTTGACAGGGGGTAACTATGGCTACACCTTC
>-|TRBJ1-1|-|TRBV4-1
CASSQKILGDPTEAFF
TGCGCCAGCAGCCAGAAGATACTAGGGGACCCCACTGAAGCTTTCTTT
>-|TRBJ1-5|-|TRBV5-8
CASSPGLTSNQPQHF
TGTGCCAGCAGCCCGGGGCTAACAAGCAATCAGCCCCAGCATTTT
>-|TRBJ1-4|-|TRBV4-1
CASSTVPGARGEKLFF
TGCGCCAGCAGCACCGTGCCCGGGGCACGGGGGGAAAAACTGTTTTTT
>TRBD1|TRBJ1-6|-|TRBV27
CASSFRGLDSPLHF
TGTGCCAGCAGTTTCAGGGGGCTTGATTCACCCCTCCACTTT
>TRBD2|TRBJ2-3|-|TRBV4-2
CASSQDRLAGETDTQYF
TGTGCCAGCAGCCAAGATCGACTAGCGGGAGAAACAGATACGCAGTATTTT
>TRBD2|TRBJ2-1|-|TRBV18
CASSPASGTYNEQFF
TGTGCCAGCTCCCCCGCTAGCGGAACCTACAATGAGCAGTTCTTC
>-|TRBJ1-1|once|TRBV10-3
CAISESGKSTEAFF
TGTGCCATCAGTGAGTCGGGCAAGAGCACTGAAGCTTTCTTT